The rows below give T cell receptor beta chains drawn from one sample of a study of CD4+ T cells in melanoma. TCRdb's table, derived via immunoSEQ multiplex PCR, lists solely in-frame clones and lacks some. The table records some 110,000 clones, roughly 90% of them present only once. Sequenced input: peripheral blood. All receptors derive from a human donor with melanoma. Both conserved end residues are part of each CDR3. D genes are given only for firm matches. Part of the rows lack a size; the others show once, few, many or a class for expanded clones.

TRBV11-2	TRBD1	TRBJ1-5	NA	CARYLRDRDYSNQPQHF	TGTGCCCGATACCTCCGGGACAGAGATTATAGCAATCAGCCCCAGCATTTT
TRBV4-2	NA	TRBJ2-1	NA	CASSQDVRKPFNEQFF	TGTGCCAGCAGCCAAGATGTACGGAAGCCATTCAATGAGCAGTTCTTC
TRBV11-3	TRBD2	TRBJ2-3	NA	CASSLGTSGGAGTDTQYF	TGTGCCAGCAGCTTAGGGACTAGCGGGGGGGCCGGCACAGATACGCAGTATTTT
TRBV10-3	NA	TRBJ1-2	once	CATLGNPIGGYTF	TGTGCCACGCTGGGCAATCCTATCGGCGGCTACACCTTC
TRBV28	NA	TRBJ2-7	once	CASSPAATNEQYF	TGTGCCAGCAGTCCAGCGGCGACGAACGAGCAGTACTTC
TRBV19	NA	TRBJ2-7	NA	CATETFYGTSGEQYF	TGTGCCACCGAAACCTTTTACGGGACCTCTGGCGAGCAGTACTTC
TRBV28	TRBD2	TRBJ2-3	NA	CASRSRSGGRTDTQYF	TGTGCCAGCAGATCCCGAAGCGGGGGGAGAACAGATACGCAGTATTTT
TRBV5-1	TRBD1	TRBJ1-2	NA	CASRRQGREDGYTF	TGCGCCAGCAGGCGACAGGGACGGGAGGATGGCTACACCTTC
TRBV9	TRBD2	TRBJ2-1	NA	CASSVIAFAGGGEQFF	TGTGCCAGCAGCGTAATTGCGTTCGCGGGAGGAGGTGAGCAGTTCTTC
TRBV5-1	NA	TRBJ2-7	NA	CASSPLGSYEQYF	TGCGCCAGCAGCCCTCTTGGCTCCTACGAGCAGTACTTC
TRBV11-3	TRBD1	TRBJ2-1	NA	CASSFRQGAASEQFF	TGTGCCAGCAGCTTTAGGCAGGGGGCTGCGAGTGAGCAGTTCTTC
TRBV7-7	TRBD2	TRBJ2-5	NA	CASSLDTWGGEETQYF	TGTGCCAGCAGCTTAGACACGTGGGGGGGGGAAGAGACCCAGTACTTC
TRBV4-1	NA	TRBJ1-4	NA	CASSQDGDYSTNEKLFF	TGCGCCAGCAGCCAAGATGGGGACTACTCAACTAATGAAAAACTGTTTTTT
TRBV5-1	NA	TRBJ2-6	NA	CASSYGTGANVLTF	TGCGCCAGCAGCTACGGAACTGGGGCCAACGTCCTGACTTTC
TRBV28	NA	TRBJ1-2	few	CASSQTGFGGYTF	TGTGCCAGCAGCCAAACAGGGTTCGGTGGCTACACCTTC
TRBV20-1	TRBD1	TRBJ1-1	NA	CSARAGGDAFF	TGCAGTGCTAGGGCAGGGGGCGACGCTTTCTTT
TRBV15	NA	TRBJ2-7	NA	CATSKRGNEQYF	TGTGCCACCAGCAAAAGGGGTAACGAGCAGTACTTC
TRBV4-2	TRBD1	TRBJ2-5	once	CASSRLGTGVETQYF	TGTGCCAGCAGCCGTCTTGGGACAGGGGTGGAGACCCAGTACTTC
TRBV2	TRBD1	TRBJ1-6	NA	CASTGQGGDSPLHF	TGTGCCAGCACCGGACAGGGCGGGGATTCACCCCTCCACTTT
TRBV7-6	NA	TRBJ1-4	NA	CASSLSPSGEKLFF	TGTGCCAGCAGCTTGTCCCCTAGTGGTGAAAAACTGTTTTTT
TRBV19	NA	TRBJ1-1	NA	CASVANRAVHTEAFF	TGTGCCAGTGTGGCTAACAGGGCCGTTCACACTGAAGCTTTCTTT
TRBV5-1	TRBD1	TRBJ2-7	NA	CASSGGQGWNEQYF	TGCGCCAGCAGCGGGGGACAGGGTTGGAACGAGCAGTACTTC